The present T cell receptor (beta chain) was sequenced within a study of T cell repertoires in cytomegalovirus infection. TCRdb itself ran the reads through MiXCR, one entry per CDR3 protein. The sample carries approximately 150,000 distinct CDR3 sequences, 15% to 20% recorded once. The clonotype was recovered from a human donor in good health (CMV status not recorded). Some clones in this sample may be carry-over from other donors' samples. Sequenced sample: CD8+ T cells from PBMCs.

The CDR3 sequence: CASSLERGTGSYEQYF. CDR3 bases: TGCGCCAGCAGCTTGGAAAGAGGGACAGGCTCCTACGAGCAGTACTTC. V gene TRBV5-1 combines with J gene TRBJ2-7; 8 bases agree with TRBD1. V shed 0 bases, J shed 0 bases, and the junction held 5 bases outside the gene matches. The CDR3 spans 16 residues. Germline values: CDR1 SGHRS, CDR2 YFSETQ.